The rows below give T cell receptor beta chains drawn from one sample of a study of healthy donors' naive CD4 and CD8 T cells. Using its own MiXCR run on the reads, TCRdb lists one record per CDR3 protein. The sample records about 200,000 distinct CDR3 sequences, 74% being singletons. The specimen was naive CD4+ and CD8+ T cells sorted from blood, pooled from several donors. The origin of the receptors is a pool of human donors in good health; the sample pools cells from several healthy donors. Each CDR3 is given with its conserved first and last residue. Each record gives: J gene, V gene, D gene, clone size, CDR3 protein, CDR3 DNA. D genes are given only for firm matches. Size is stated for part of the rows, as once, few or many counts, or as a class when the clone is expanded.

>TRBJ2-7|TRBV29-1|NA|NA
CSGGTSYEQYF
TGCAGCGGTGGGACAAGCTACGAGCAGTACTTC
>TRBJ2-7|TRBV29-1|NA|NA
CSVENISYEQYF
TGCAGCGTTGAAAACATCTCCTACGAGCAGTACTTC
>TRBJ2-5|TRBV29-1|NA|NA
CSEKRGGVAETQYF
TGCAGCGAAAAGAGAGGTGGGGTTGCAGAGACCCAGTACTTC
>TRBJ2-1|TRBV7-2|NA|NA
CASSVSGLPYNEQFF
TGTGCCAGCAGCGTCTCAGGTCTTCCCTACAATGAGCAGTTCTTC
>TRBJ2-7|TRBV29-1|TRBD1|NA
CSVDSGTGSLEQYF
TGCAGCGTTGACAGCGGGACAGGGTCCCTGGAGCAGTACTTC
>TRBJ2-7|TRBV4-2|NA|few
CASSQDEGGYEQYF
TGTGCCAGCAGCCAAGATGAAGGGGGATACGAGCAGTACTTC
>TRBJ2-7|TRBV27|TRBD2|NA
CASSFSSGPFPLEQYF
TGTGCCAGCAGTTTTTCTAGCGGCCCTTTCCCTCTCGAGCAGTACTTC
>TRBJ1-3|TRBV6-5|NA|few
CASSYSGTLFGNTIYF
TGTGCCAGCAGTTACTCGGGTACACTCTTCGGAAACACCATATATTTT
>TRBJ2-5|TRBV5-5|TRBD2|NA
CASSLGLAPETQYF
TGTGCCAGCAGCTTGGGACTAGCACCAGAGACCCAGTACTTC
>TRBJ1-1|TRBV11-2|NA|few
CASSPTGGFTEAFF
TGTGCCAGCAGCCCGACAGGAGGCTTCACTGAAGCTTTCTTT
>TRBJ2-1|TRBV29-1|NA|NA
CSVVPPQEQFF
TGCAGCGTTGTACCCCCCCAGGAGCAGTTCTTC
>TRBJ2-7|TRBV29-1|TRBD1|once
CSVETGTPGEQYF
TGCAGCGTTGAGACAGGGACCCCGGGGGAGCAGTACTTC